This T cell receptor beta chain is from a study of blood T cells in healthy people across ages. The CDR3 runs to 13 residues. Germline V gene lookup returns CDR1 MNHEY and CDR2 SVGEGT. The use of a sample-barcoded 5' primer and a J-beta primer mix characterized a second PCR of roughly 6 to 11 cycles. TCRdb redid the calling of the 5' RACE reads with MiXCR, one entry per CDR3 protein. The sample contains 750,000 to 850,000 distinct CDR3 sequences, around a quarter of which appear only once. There are a few counts of this clonotype. The same specimen was also included in a second study, on T cells of mothers and their children. From that paper: Samples were provided by three healthy Caucasian mothers and their six children. The study found thymic selection shapes TCR recombination output similarly in related and unrelated pairs. The authors detected no persistent microchimeric T cell clones.

J is TRBJ2-5 and V is TRBV6-2 or TRBV6-3; 7 bases fit TRBD2. The J call may be wrong; the DNA end is better matched by TRBJ2-1. Sample: blood. The clonotype was recovered from a boy aged 10-17 years in good health. CDR3 nucleotides: TGTGCCAGCAGCTTTGACCCCGGGACTACCCAGTTCTTC. It is translated as CASSFDPGTTQFF.